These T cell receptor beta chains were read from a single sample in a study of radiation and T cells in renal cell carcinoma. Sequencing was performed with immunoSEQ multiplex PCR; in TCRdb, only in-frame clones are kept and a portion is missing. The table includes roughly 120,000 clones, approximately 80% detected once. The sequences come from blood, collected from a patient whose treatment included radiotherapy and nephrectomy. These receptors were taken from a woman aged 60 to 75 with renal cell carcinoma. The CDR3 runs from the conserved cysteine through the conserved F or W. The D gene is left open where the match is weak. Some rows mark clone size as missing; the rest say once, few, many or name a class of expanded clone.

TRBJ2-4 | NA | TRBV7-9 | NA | TGTGCCAGCAGCCCGGGGACCGGAGCATTACTAGCCAAAAACATTCAGTACTTC | CASSPGTGALLAKNIQYF
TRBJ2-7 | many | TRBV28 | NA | TGTGCCAGCAAGGGTCCCAACCCCTACGAGCAGTACTTC | CASKGPNPYEQYF
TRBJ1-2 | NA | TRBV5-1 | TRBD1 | TGCGCCAGCAGCTTGGCTTACGGGACAGGGGACGGTGGCTACACCTTC | CASSLAYGTGDGGYTF
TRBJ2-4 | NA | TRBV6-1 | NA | TGTGCCAGCAGTGAGCACCCAGATCCCCTAGCCAAAAACATTCAGTACTTC | CASSEHPDPLAKNIQYF
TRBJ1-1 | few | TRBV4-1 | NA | TGCGCCAGCAGCCAAGACAGGGCCCGGGGCACTGAAGCTTTCTTT | CASSQDRARGTEAFF
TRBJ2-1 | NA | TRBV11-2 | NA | TGTGCCAGCAGCTTGGAGACAGGTCGGCAGTTCTTC | CASSLETGRQFF
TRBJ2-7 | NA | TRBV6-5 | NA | TGTGCCAGCAGACCTGGTAGCTCCTACGAGCAGTACTTC | CASRPGSSYEQYF
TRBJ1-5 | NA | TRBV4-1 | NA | TGCGCCAGCAGCCAAGAGTTCATGCTGGGCCCAAGCAATCAGCCCCAGCATTTT | CASSQEFMLGPSNQPQHF
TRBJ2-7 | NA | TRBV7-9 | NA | TGTGCCAGCAGCCCAAGGGACGCCGAATATTCTTACGAGCAGTACTTC | CASSPRDAEYSYEQYF
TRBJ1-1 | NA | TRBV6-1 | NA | TGTGCCAGCAGTGAAGCGCCGTCGAACACTGAAGCTTTCTTT | CASSEAPSNTEAFF
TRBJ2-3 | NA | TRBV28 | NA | TGTGCCAGCAGTAGACTCGCCACAGATACGCAGTATTTT | CASSRLATDTQYF